Listed below are T cell receptor beta chains from one sample, sequenced in a study of T cell repertoires in cytomegalovirus infection. In TCRdb, the reads were re-called with MiXCR into one record per CDR3 protein. The profile shows about 480,000 distinct CDR3 sequences, roughly a third of them singletons. These receptors are not linked to any known antigen. This specimen was cultured PBMCs, taken from culture after CMV antigen stimulation. Source of these receptors: a human donor in good health (CMV status not recorded). Some clones in this sample may be carry-over from other donors' samples. Each CDR3 is given with its conserved first and last residue. Fields, in order: J gene, V gene, D gene, CDR3 protein. A D gene is named only where the DNA matches it firmly.

TRBJ2-7	TRBV7-2	-	CASSLGTAVGSEQYF
TRBJ1-1	TRBV28	-	CASSARLRTDQAFF
TRBJ2-7	TRBV19	TRBD1	CATRTGSIAVYEQYF
TRBJ2-1	TRBV6-5	-	CASSYGRGSSEQFF
TRBJ2-5	TRBV24-1	-	CATSDLGGGSTETQYF
TRBJ1-5	TRBV27	-	CASRGAAVGNQPQHF
TRBJ2-1	TRBV6-1	TRBD2	CASRGTNNEQFF
TRBJ2-1	TRBV7-8	TRBD2	CASSPSPAGVLRSYNEQFF
TRBJ2-6	TRBV6-5	-	CASSVQRGVAGANVLTF
TRBJ2-5	TRBV28	TRBD1	CASTRTGRQETQYF
TRBJ1-2	TRBV7-2	TRBD1	CASSLGDREGYGYTF